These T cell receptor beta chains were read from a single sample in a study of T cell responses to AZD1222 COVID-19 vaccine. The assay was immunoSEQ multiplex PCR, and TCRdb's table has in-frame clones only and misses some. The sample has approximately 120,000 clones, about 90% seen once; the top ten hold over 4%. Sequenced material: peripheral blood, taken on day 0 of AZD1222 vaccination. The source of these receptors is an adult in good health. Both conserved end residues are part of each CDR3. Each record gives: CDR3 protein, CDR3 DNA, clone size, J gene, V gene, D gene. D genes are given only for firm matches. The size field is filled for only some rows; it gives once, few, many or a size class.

CAIRTGGNDYGYTF TGTGCCATCAGGACAGGGGGCAATGACTATGGCTACACCTTC once TRBJ1-2 TRBV10-3 TRBD1
CASSQGQGLAKNIQYF TGTGCCAGCAGTCAGGGACAGGGGCTAGCCAAAAACATTCAGTACTTC once TRBJ2-4 TRBV7-2 TRBD1
CASSSYDKNEKLFF TGTGCCAGCAGTTCCTACGACAAGAATGAAAAACTGTTTTTT NA TRBJ1-4 TRBV27 NA
CASSPFGTEQFF TGTGCCAGCTCACCATTTGGGACGGAGCAGTTCTTC NA TRBJ2-1 TRBV18 NA
CASSLDAGRRTGDGYTF TGTGCCAGCAGTTTAGATGCCGGACGGAGAACTGGGGATGGCTACACCTTC NA TRBJ1-2 TRBV27 NA
CASLGGGNTGELFF TGTGCCAGCCTCGGAGGGGGGAACACCGGGGAGCTGTTTTTT NA TRBJ2-2 TRBV28 NA
CASSWQGAYEQYF TGTGCCAGCAGCTGGCAGGGGGCCTACGAGCAGTACTTC NA TRBJ2-7 TRBV6-5 TRBD1
CASLPHPVQNYGYTF TGTGCCAGCCTCCCCCACCCGGTACAGAACTATGGCTACACCTTC once TRBJ1-2 TRBV28 NA
CASSLTSSTLWDTGELFF TGTGCCAGCAGCTTGACTAGCTCGACCCTTTGGGATACCGGGGAGCTGTTTTTT once TRBJ2-2 TRBV7-8 TRBD2
CASSYTRPGRVNEKLFF TGTGCCAGCAGTTACACGCGACCGGGACGAGTGAATGAAAAACTGTTTTTT NA TRBJ1-4 TRBV28 NA
CASSLHRGKVNEQFF TGTGCCAGCTCTTTACACAGGGGAAAAGTCAATGAGCAGTTCTTC NA TRBJ2-1 TRBV6-5 TRBD1
CASSPGLYEKLFF TGCGCCAGCAGCCCAGGTCTTTATGAAAAACTGTTTTTT NA TRBJ1-4 TRBV4-1 NA
CASSYMGYESDTQYF TGTGCCAGCAGCTATATGGGGTACGAATCAGATACGCAGTATTTT NA TRBJ2-3 TRBV7-2 NA
CASSPPAGRTEAFF TGTGCCAGCAGTCCCCCGGCAGGGAGGACTGAAGCTTTCTTT NA TRBJ1-1 TRBV6-2/TRBV6-3 NA
CASSFHRVDEAFF TGTGCCAGCAGCTTTCACAGGGTGGATGAAGCTTTCTTT NA TRBJ1-1 TRBV7-2 NA
CASSLRASYEQYF TGTGCCAGCAGTTTAAGGGCGTCCTACGAGCAGTACTTC NA TRBJ2-7 TRBV28 NA
CASTVAGVSANYGYTF TGTGCCAGTACGGTGGCGGGGGTGTCGGCTAACTATGGCTACACCTTC NA TRBJ1-2 TRBV19 NA
CASSPPGLLYPPQHF TGTGCCAGCAGCCCTCCGGGCCTCTTGTATCCGCCCCAGCATTTT NA TRBJ1-5 TRBV2 NA
CASSLGGAEPGNTIYF TGTGCCAGCAGTTTAGGGGGCGCGGAGCCCGGAAACACCATATATTTT few TRBJ1-3 TRBV28 NA
CASGGQEHYGYTF TGCGCCAGCGGGGGACAGGAGCACTATGGCTACACCTTC NA TRBJ1-2 TRBV5-1 TRBD1
CASSSETGSSYEQYF TGTGCCAGCAGTTCGGAGACAGGGAGCTCCTACGAGCAGTACTTC NA TRBJ2-7 TRBV28 TRBD1
CASSQRTGDTEAFF TGTGCCAGCAGCCAAAGGACAGGGGACACTGAAGCTTTCTTT NA TRBJ1-1 TRBV3-1/TRBV3-2 TRBD1
CASSLTGYWYNEQFF TGTGCCAGCAGCCTAACAGGGTACTGGTACAATGAGCAGTTCTTC NA TRBJ2-1 TRBV3-1/TRBV3-2 NA
CASSMSRPDAYTF TGTGCCAGTAGTATGTCGCGGCCGGATGCCTACACCTTC once TRBJ1-2 TRBV19 NA
CASSLTSGGTHNEQFF TGTGCCAGCAGCTTAACTAGCGGGGGGACACACAATGAGCAGTTCTTC NA TRBJ2-1 TRBV11-3 TRBD2
CASSDGVNTEAFF TGTGCCAGCAGCGACGGGGTGAACACTGAAGCTTTCTTT once TRBJ1-1 TRBV5-4 NA
CASSKIGATNEKLFF TGTGCCAGTAGCAAAATCGGAGCAACTAATGAAAAACTGTTTTTT NA TRBJ1-4 TRBV19 NA
CASSPRVWGGSTEAFF TGTGCCAGCAGCCCCCGGGTCTGGGGAGGAAGCACTGAAGCTTTCTTT once TRBJ1-1 TRBV7-9 NA
CATSPPKAFSNQPQHF TGTGCCACCAGCCCTCCCAAAGCGTTTAGCAATCAGCCCCAGCATTTT NA TRBJ1-5 TRBV15 NA
CASSLVFSGSGYTF TGTGCCAGCAGCTTAGTTTTCTCGGGATCCGGCTACACCTTC NA TRBJ1-2 TRBV7-2 NA
CAGSGLGQADSGANVLTF TGCGCCGGCAGCGGACTGGGACAGGCCGACTCTGGGGCCAACGTCCTGACTTTC NA TRBJ2-6 TRBV5-1 TRBD1
CASSIVVGTGGEQYF TGTGCCAGTAGTATAGTTGTCGGGACAGGGGGCGAGCAGTACTTC NA TRBJ2-7 TRBV19 TRBD1
CASSQRDSGGFFPFF TGTGCCAGCAGCCAAAGGGATAGCGGGGGGTTTTTTCCGTTCTTC NA TRBJ2-1 TRBV3-1/TRBV3-2 TRBD2
CASSTANTGELFF TGTGCCAGCAGCACCGCGAACACCGGGGAGCTGTTTTTT NA TRBJ2-2 TRBV7-3 NA
CASNPDRAETDTQYF TGCGCCAGCAACCCAGACAGGGCCGAGACAGATACGCAGTATTTT few TRBJ2-3 TRBV5-1 TRBD1
CASQGGYNSPLHF TGTGCCAGTCAGGGGGGTTATAATTCACCCCTCCACTTT NA TRBJ1-6 TRBV28 TRBD1
CASSRDLQGSGANVLTF TGCGCCAGCAGCCGAGACCTACAGGGCTCTGGGGCCAACGTCCTGACTTTC NA TRBJ2-6 TRBV5-1 NA
CASSRAAENTEAFF TGTGCCAGTAGTCGCGCAGCGGAGAACACTGAAGCTTTCTTT NA TRBJ1-1 TRBV19 NA
CASGPGGQTSTDTQYF TGTGCTAGTGGTCCAGGGGGCCAAACTTCCACAGATACGCAGTATTTT NA TRBJ2-3 TRBV12-5 TRBD1
CASSQHPGQGNSPLHF TGTGCCAGCAGCCAACATCCGGGACAGGGTAATTCACCCCTCCACTTT NA TRBJ1-6 TRBV4-2 TRBD1
CASSQDPVNGANVLTF TGCGCCAGCAGCCAAGATCCCGTGAACGGGGCCAACGTCCTGACTTTC NA TRBJ2-6 TRBV4-3 NA
CASSLGRKSSGNTIYF TGTGCCAGCAGCTTAGGCAGAAAGAGCTCTGGAAACACCATATATTTT once TRBJ1-3 TRBV11-3 NA
CASSVAPNTGELFF TGTGCCAGCAGCGTAGCCCCGAACACCGGGGAGCTGTTTTTT NA TRBJ2-2 TRBV9 NA
CASTRGAGGELFF TGTGCCAGCACCCGGGGGGCAGGCGGGGAGCTGTTTTTT NA TRBJ2-2 TRBV6-5 NA
CSVDGAGGANTGELFF TGCAGCGTTGATGGCGCGGGAGGGGCGAACACCGGGGAGCTGTTTTTT NA TRBJ2-2 TRBV29-1 TRBD2
CASSGQTGELFF TGTGCCAGCAGTGGACAGACCGGGGAGCTGTTTTTT once TRBJ2-2 TRBV2 NA
CATSRGNRGRSGELFF TGTGCCACCAGCAGAGGGAACAGGGGTCGGTCAGGGGAGCTGTTTTTT few TRBJ2-2 TRBV15 TRBD1
CASSSWGGNQPQHF TGCGCCAGCAGCTCCTGGGGCGGCAATCAGCCCCAGCATTTT NA TRBJ1-5 TRBV5-1 NA
CASSFRGGNEAFF TGTGCCAGCAGCTTCAGGGGGGGGAATGAAGCTTTCTTT NA TRBJ1-1 TRBV12-1 NA
CASSQAPTGSSYNEQFF TGTGCCAGCAGCCAAGCTCCAACGGGGAGCTCCTACAATGAGCAGTTCTTC NA TRBJ2-1 TRBV4-2 NA
CASSPPDREGEKLFF TGTGCCAGCTCACCACCCGACAGGGAGGGTGAAAAACTGTTTTTT NA TRBJ1-4 TRBV18 TRBD1
CASSSVNAPNTGELFF TGTGCCAGTAGTTCAGTCAATGCGCCGAACACCGGGGAGCTGTTTTTT NA TRBJ2-2 TRBV19 NA